Each of the 28 T cell receptor beta chains below was sequenced from the same sample in a study of cytomegalovirus exposure and HLA in healthy donors. The PCR used 60 Vbeta and 13 Jbeta primers. Sequencing was performed with immunoSEQ multiplex PCR; in TCRdb, only in-frame clones are kept and a portion is missing. The sample holds around 65,000 clones, over 75% seen once. Sequences were obtained from PBMCs. Source of these receptors: a female donor in good health and CMV-seronegative.

The chain has TRBV19 and TRBJ1-5, with 7 bases that match TRBD1. The CDR3 extends over 16 amino acids. Germline values: CDR1 LNHDA, CDR2 SQIVND (reference sequence). After removal of 3 bases from V and 6 bases from J, the junction contained 11 bases not matched to a gene. In DNA, the CDR3 is TGTGCCAGTAGTATTCTTGAGACAGGGACGATTCAGCCCCAGCATTTT. Amino acid sequence: CASSILETGTIQPQHF.

The chain combines TRBV28 with TRBJ2-7, with a possible D match to TRBD2 (6 bases). The CDR3 has 13 amino acids. Trimming shortened V by 3 bases and J by 3 bases, and 9 bases separated the two germline ends. Germline V gene lookup returns CDR1 MDHEN and CDR2 SYDVKM. CDR3 sequence reads: CASSLGGNYEQYF. CDR3 sequence (DNA): TGTGCCAGCAGTTTGGGGGGTAACTACGAGCAGTACTTC. Complete variable domain (other parts from reference TRBV28 and TRBJ2-7): DVKVTQSSRYLVKRTGEKVFLECVQDMDHENMFWYRQDPGLGLRLIYFSYDVKMKEKGDIPEGYSVSREKKERFSLILESASTNQTSMYLCASSLGGNYEQYFGPGTRLTVT.

The chain has TRBV7-2 and TRBJ2-2; D remains ambiguous. V gave up 5 bases and J gave up 4 bases, with 20 bases separating them. The germline gives CDR1 SGHTA, CDR2 FQGNSA. This CDR3 is 17 amino acids long. The CDR3 bases are TGTGCCAGCAGCCCCGAAAGGTCCGGGTTATTCACCGGGGAGCTGTTTTTT. Translation gives CASSPERSGLFTGELFF.

The chain has TRBV10-2 and TRBJ2-5; D remains unclear. V lost 4 bases to trimming and J lost 5 bases, with 11 bases between them. In germline, CDR1 is WSHSY, CDR2 SAAADI. The CDR3 covers 13 residues. The CDR3 reads CASSALEHETQYF. The CDR3 DNA reads as TGCGCCAGCAGTGCCTTGGAGCACGAGACCCAGTACTTC.

J is TRBJ1-1 and V is TRBV5-4; D unresolved. CDR3 length: 18 residues. Germline-derived CDR1 and CDR2 are SGHNT and YYREEE (reference sequence). V was trimmed by 4 bases and J by 1 base, leaving 23 bases between them. The CDR3: CASSPSGGQRRKNTEAFF. CDR3 in DNA: TGTGCCAGCAGCCCCAGCGGAGGCCAGAGACGAAAGAACACTGAAGCTTTCTTT.

This clone was picked up one time. The chain uses TRBV6-5 and TRBJ1-1; 8 nucleotides match TRBD1. The germline V gene encodes CDR1 MNHEY and CDR2 SVGAGI. The CDR3 has 15 amino acids. V gave up 4 bases and J gave up 5 bases; unmatched junction bases: 9. The CDR3 loop is CASSFDRGVGTEAFF. Written as DNA, the CDR3 is TGTGCCAGCAGTTTCGACAGGGGCGTGGGGACTGAAGCTTTCTTT.

This clone was seen more than once but under ten times. The V call is TRBV6-5, the J call TRBJ2-7, with D perhaps TRBD1 (6 bases). Trimming took 5 bases from V and 5 from J, leaving 19 bases between them. Germline V lookup: CDR1 MNHEY, CDR2 SVGAGI. This CDR3 has 15 residues. CDR3 sequence reads: CASSPQPRGVDEQYF. The CDR3 nucleotides read TGTGCCAGCAGTCCCCAACCCAGGGGCGTCGACGAGCAGTACTTC.

This chain connects TRBV7-2 to TRBJ2-7; D perhaps matches TRBD2 (8 bases). CDR3 size: 15 residues. Deletions cut 3 bases from V and 6 bases from J, with 18 bases between. CDR1 and CDR2 from the germline V gene are SGHTA and FQGNSA. The CDR3 protein is CASSLEGLGGGEQYF. The DNA for the CDR3 is TGTGCCAGCAGCTTGGAGGGACTAGGGGGCGGCGAGCAGTACTTC. Variable domain in full (rest from reference TRBV7-2 and TRBJ2-7): GAGVSQSPSNKVTEKGKDVELRCDPISGHTALYWYRQSLGQGLEFLIYFQGNSAPDKSGLPSDRFSAERTGGSVSTLTIQRTQQEDSAVYLCASSLEGLGGGEQYFGPGTRLTVT.

This clone was picked up a small number of times. This sequence joins TRBV19 and TRBJ2-6; weak D call: TRBD1 (6 bases). V lost 3 bases, J lost 1 base, and 19 bases lay in between. The CDR3 is 19 amino acids. CDR1 LNHDA and CDR2 SQIVND come from the germline V gene (reference sequence). CDR3 bases: TGTGCCAGTAGTATCCCGACAGGACGTCGTAAGTCTGGGGCCAACGTCCTGACTTTC. Protein product: CASSIPTGRRKSGANVLTF.

The chain recombines TRBV27 with TRBJ2-1; the D gene is possibly TRBD2 (6 bases). V lost 5 bases, J lost 4 bases, and 21 bases lay in between. The CDR3 covers 17 residues. Germline V lookup: CDR1 MNHEY, CDR2 SMNVEV (reference sequence). This CDR3 reads CASSPTLTSTLYNEQFF. In DNA form, the CDR3 reads TGTGCCAGCAGTCCCACACTTACTAGCACATTATACAATGAGCAGTTCTTC.

The chain links TRBV27 to TRBJ2-7; TRBD1 matches at 9 bases. There are 14 residues in the CDR3. V gave up 2 bases and J gave up 6 bases; unmatched junction bases: 5. Germline values: CDR1 MNHEY, CDR2 SMNVEV (reference sequence). The CDR3: CASSLMGTGPEQYF. CDR3 nucleotide sequence: TGTGCCAGCAGTTTAATGGGGACAGGGCCCGAGCAGTACTTC.

The chain recombines TRBV28 with TRBJ1-2; a possible D gene is TRBD1 (5 bases). Germline CDR1 and CDR2: MDHEN and SYDVKM. V was cut by 6 bases and J by 4 bases, with 12 bases left in between. The CDR3 consists of 13 residues. CDR3 sequence reads: CASRPPGPYGYTF. CDR3 nucleotide sequence: TGTGCCAGCAGACCGCCAGGGCCCTATGGCTACACCTTC.

This rearrangement joins TRBV9 to TRBJ2-5; D is possibly TRBD2 (7 bases). The CDR3 is 15 residues long. The germline gives CDR1 SGDLS, CDR2 YYNGEE. V was clipped by 4 bases and J by 5 bases, with 18 bases between them. The CDR3 DNA sequence: TGTGCCAGCAGCACCGACAGGTTGGGGGGGGAGACCCAGTACTTC. It translates to CASSTDRLGGETQYF.

This clone was counted a single time. The J gene is TRBJ2-7, the V gene TRBV18, with a weak D call TRBD2 (7 bases). The CDR3 spans 15 residues. In germline, CDR1 is KGHSH, CDR2 LQKENI. Trimming pared 2 bases from V and 1 base from J, leaving 12 bases between. The CDR3 DNA reads TGTGCCAGCTCACCAGGGGGGGGCAATTCCTACGAGCAGTACTTC. Translated, it gives CASSPGGGNSYEQYF.

J is TRBJ2-1 and V is TRBV10-3, with TRBD2 matching 9 bases. This CDR3 is built from 15 residues. Unmatched junction bases numbered 8, after V lost 5 bases and J lost 6 bases. Germline V gives CDR1 ENHRY, CDR2 SYGVKD. The CDR3 protein is CAISIAGEALNEQFF. CDR3 nucleotides: TGTGCCATCAGTATAGCGGGAGAGGCTCTCAATGAGCAGTTCTTC.

This clone appeared a single time. This chain joins TRBV11-3 and TRBJ2-1; 7 bases match TRBD2. Germline-derived CDR1 and CDR2 are SGHNT and YENEEA. V lost 5 bases to trimming and J lost 10 bases; unmatched junction nucleotides: 11. CDR3 size: 14 residues. CDR3 sequence reads: CASSPGRGSLEQFF. The CDR3, as DNA: TGTGCCAGCAGCCCAGGTCGCGGGAGTCTCGAGCAGTTCTTC.

Comments on this clone: Within the sample, other DNA sequences also encode this same CDR3. The genes are TRBV28 and TRBJ1-5, with D possibly being TRBD1 (6 bases). Trimming shortened V by 2 bases and J by 5 bases, and 19 bases separated the two germline ends. The CDR3 covers 17 residues. Germline V gives CDR1 MDHEN, CDR2 SYDVKM. CDR3 nucleotide sequence: TGTGCCAGCAGTTTAGGGCTAAGGGGGGGGGCCTATCAGCCCCAGCATTTT. This encodes CASSLGLRGGAYQPQHF. The entire variable domain, with the rest obtained from reference TRBV28 and TRBJ1-5, is as follows: DVKVTQSSRYLVKRTGEKVFLECVQDMDHENMFWYRQDPGLGLRLIYFSYDVKMKEKGDIPEGYSVSREKKERFSLILESASTNQTSMYLCASSLGLRGGAYQPQHFGDGTRLSIL.

The chain combines TRBV15 with TRBJ2-1; perhaps TRBD2 as D (6 bases). The CDR3 runs to 15 residues. V dropped 5 bases and J dropped 2 bases, with 13 bases sitting between them. Germline V gene lookup returns CDR1 LNHNV and CDR2 YYDKDF (reference sequence). CDR3 residues: CATSRGDLAYNEQFF. CDR3 coding DNA: TGTGCCACCAGCCGTGGGGACTTGGCCTACAATGAGCAGTTCTTC. Full variable domain (missing parts from reference TRBV15 and TRBJ2-1): DAMVIQNPRYQVTQFGKPVTLSCSQTLNHNVMYWYQQKSSQAPKLLFHYYDKDFNNEADTPDNFQSRRPNTSFCFLDIRSPGLGDTAMYLCATSRGDLAYNEQFFGPGTRLTVL.

The V call is TRBV27, the J call TRBJ2-7, with TRBD1 as a possible D gene (5 bases). Trimming took 5 bases from V and 0 from J, leaving 8 bases between them. The CDR3 sequence is 13 residues long. The germline gives CDR1 MNHEY, CDR2 SMNVEV (reference sequence). The CDR3 loop reads CASSPTGSYEQYF. In DNA, the CDR3 is TGTGCCAGCAGTCCTACAGGCTCCTACGAGCAGTACTTC.

This clone appeared a single time. The junction and the germline gene differ at one end; a read error may be behind it. This chain links TRBV7-9 with TRBJ2-3; 9 nucleotides match TRBD2. CDR1 is SEHNR and CDR2 is FQNEAQ in the germline V gene (reference sequence). This CDR3 is 15 amino acids long. The CDR3 coding sequence is TGTGCCAGCACCTTAGGACTAGCGTTTACAGATACGCAGTATTTT. This sequence encodes CASTLGLAFTDTQYF.

This clone is a singleton in its sample. J is TRBJ2-7 and V is TRBV11-3; 10 nucleotides agree with TRBD2. V shed 4 bases, J shed 13 bases, and the junction held 7 bases outside the gene matches. Germline lookup yields CDR1 SGHNT and CDR2 YENEEA. The CDR3 contains 12 residues. The chain's CDR3 is CASSSGTSEIYF. CDR3 in DNA: TGTGCCAGCAGCTCGGGGACTAGCGAGATCTACTTC.

The gene calls are TRBV11-2 and TRBJ2-5, with TRBD1 matching 7 bases. TRBJ2-7 matches the DNA end more closely, so the J call is doubtful. Germline CDR1 is SGHAT and CDR2 is FQNNGV. The CDR3 length is 13 residues. The CDR3 DNA sequence: TGTGCCAGCAGCTTTGACGGGACAGTCGAGCAGTACTTC. Translated, it gives CASSFDGTVEQYF.

The rearrangement uses TRBV4-3 and TRBJ1-3; D call uncertain. This CDR3 is 14 amino acids long. Trimming took 2 bases from V and 2 from J, leaving 7 bases between them. The germline V gene has CDR1 LGHNA and CDR2 YSLEER. The CDR3 bases are TGCGCCAGCAGCCAAACCGGGACTGGAAACACCATATATTTT. It is translated as CASSQTGTGNTIYF.

V usage is TRBV7-8 and J usage is TRBJ2-7, with 10 bases that match TRBD2. The CDR3 consists of 15 residues. Germline CDR1 reads SGHVS; CDR2 reads FQNEAQ. The V segment lost 3 bases and the J segment 5 bases; nucleotides outside the gene matches: 7. CDR3 DNA: TGTGCCAGCAGCTTTACTAGCGGGGTTGGCGACGAGCAGTACTTC. Encoded protein: CASSFTSGVGDEQYF.

The rearrangement uses TRBV10-1 and TRBJ1-3; D unclear. CDR1 WNHNN and CDR2 SYGVQD come from the germline V gene (reference sequence). V lost 3 bases to trimming and J lost 0 bases, with 12 bases between them. The CDR3 spans 16 residues. This CDR3 reads CASSDPAADSGNTIYF. Here the CDR3 DNA reads TGCGCCAGCAGTGATCCCGCAGCGGACTCTGGAAACACCATATATTTT.

The V call is TRBV5-1, the J call TRBJ2-1; 14 positions match TRBD2. V dropped 4 bases and J dropped 7; count of bases not matched to a gene: 4. The germline V gene encodes CDR1 SGHRS and CDR2 YFSETQ. The CDR3 consists of 15 residues. CDR3 DNA: TGCGCCAGCAGCCTCCGACTAGCGGGGGGGAATGAGCAGTTCTTC. The encoded protein is CASSLRLAGGNEQFF.

The chain couples TRBV29-1 to TRBJ2-1; 10 nucleotides line up with TRBD2. The CDR3 totals 14 residues. Unmatched junction bases numbered 5, after V lost 5 bases and J lost 4 bases. Germline V gene lookup returns CDR1 SQVTM and CDR2 ANQGSEA. The CDR3 bases are TGCAGCGTTCCGGAGACTAGCGGGTACAATGAGCAGTTCTTC. It codes for CSVPETSGYNEQFF.

This clone has just a few counts. At the DNA level, this CDR3 is encoded by other sequences in the same sample as well. The V call is TRBV7-9, the J call TRBJ2-7; 8 bases map to TRBD1. This CDR3 is 14 amino acids long. Trimming cost V 4 bases and J 7 bases; bases outside gene matches: 9. The V gene's germline CDR1 is SEHNR and CDR2 FQNEAQ (reference sequence). CDR3 in amino acids: CASSSKGQGDEQYF. The CDR3 DNA reads as TGTGCCAGCAGCTCTAAAGGACAGGGTGATGAGCAGTACTTC.